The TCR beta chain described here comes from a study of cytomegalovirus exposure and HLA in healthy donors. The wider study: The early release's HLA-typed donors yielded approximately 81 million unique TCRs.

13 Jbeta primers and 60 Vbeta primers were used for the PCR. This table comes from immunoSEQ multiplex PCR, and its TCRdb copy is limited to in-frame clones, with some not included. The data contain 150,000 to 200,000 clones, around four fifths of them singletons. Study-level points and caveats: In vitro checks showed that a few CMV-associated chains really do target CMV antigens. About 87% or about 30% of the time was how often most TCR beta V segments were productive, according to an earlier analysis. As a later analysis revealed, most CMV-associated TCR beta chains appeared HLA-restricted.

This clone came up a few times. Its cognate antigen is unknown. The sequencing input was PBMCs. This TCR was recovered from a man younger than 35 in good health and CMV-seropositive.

CDR3 residues: CASRGRQGFYGYTF. CDR3 coding DNA: TGTGCCAGCAGGGGGAGACAGGGCTTCTATGGCTACACCTTC. The chain joins TRBV2 to TRBJ1-2; 7 nucleotides align to TRBD1. Germline trimming cut 6 bases from V and 4 bases from J; bases unmatched to any gene: 8. The CDR3 extends over 14 amino acids. Germline V gene data show CDR1 as SNHLY and CDR2 as FYNNEI. Using reference TRBV2 and TRBJ1-2 for the parts outside the CDR3, the full variable domain is EPEVTQTPSHQVTQMGQEVILRCVPISNHLYFYWYRQILGQKVEFLVSFYNNEISEKSEIFDDQFSVERPDGSNFTLKIRSTKLEDSAMYFCASRGRQGFYGYTFGSGTRLTVV.